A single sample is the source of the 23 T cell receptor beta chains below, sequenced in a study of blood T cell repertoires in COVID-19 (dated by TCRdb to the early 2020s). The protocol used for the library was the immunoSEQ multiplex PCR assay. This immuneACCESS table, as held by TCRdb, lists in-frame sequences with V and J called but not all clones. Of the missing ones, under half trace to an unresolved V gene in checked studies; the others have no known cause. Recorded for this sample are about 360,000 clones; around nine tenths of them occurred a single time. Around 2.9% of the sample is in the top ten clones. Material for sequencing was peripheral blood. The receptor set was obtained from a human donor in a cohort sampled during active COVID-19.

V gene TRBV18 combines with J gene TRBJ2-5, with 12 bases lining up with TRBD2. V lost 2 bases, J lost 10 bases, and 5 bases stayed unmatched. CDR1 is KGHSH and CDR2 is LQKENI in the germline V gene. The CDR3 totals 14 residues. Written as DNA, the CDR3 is TGTGCCAGCTCACCAGGGACTAGCGGGTTTGACCAGTACTTC. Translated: CASSPGTSGFDQYF.

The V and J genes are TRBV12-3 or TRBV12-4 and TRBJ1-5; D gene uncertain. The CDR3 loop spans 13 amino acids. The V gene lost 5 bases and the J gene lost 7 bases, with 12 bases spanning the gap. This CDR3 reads CASSLKIGQPQHF. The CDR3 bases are TGTGCCAGCAGTCTCAAGATCGGGCAGCCCCAGCATTTT.

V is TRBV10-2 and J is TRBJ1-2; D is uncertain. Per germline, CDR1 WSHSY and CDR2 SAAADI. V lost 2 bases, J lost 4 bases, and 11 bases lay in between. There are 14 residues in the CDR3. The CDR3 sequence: CASSENREGYGYTF. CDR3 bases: TGCGCCAGCAGTGAGAACAGAGAAGGCTATGGCTACACCTTC.

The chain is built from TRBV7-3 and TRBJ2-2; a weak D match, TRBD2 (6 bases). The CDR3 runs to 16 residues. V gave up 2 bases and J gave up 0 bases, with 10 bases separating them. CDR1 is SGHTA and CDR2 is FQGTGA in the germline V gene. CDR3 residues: CASSLGGTSNTGELFF. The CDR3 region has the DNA TGTGCCAGCAGCTTAGGAGGGACTTCGAACACCGGGGAGCTGTTTTTT.

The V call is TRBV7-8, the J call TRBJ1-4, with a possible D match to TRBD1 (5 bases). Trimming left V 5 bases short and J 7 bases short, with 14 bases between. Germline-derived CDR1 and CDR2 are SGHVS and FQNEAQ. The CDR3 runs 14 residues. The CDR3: CASSLRGLSEKLFF. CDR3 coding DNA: TGTGCCAGCAGCCTAAGGGGTTTGAGTGAAAAACTGTTTTTT.

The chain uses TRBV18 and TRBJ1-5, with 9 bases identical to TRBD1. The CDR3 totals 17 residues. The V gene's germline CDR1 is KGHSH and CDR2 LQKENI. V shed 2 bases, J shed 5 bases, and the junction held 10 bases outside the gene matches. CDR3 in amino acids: CASSPGTGRSTHQPQHF. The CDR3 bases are TGTGCCAGCTCACCAGGGACAGGGAGGTCGACTCATCAGCCCCAGCATTTT.

The CDR3 DNA sequence: TGTGCCAGCAGCTTAGCCTCCGGGACAGAGGACTACGAGCAGTACTTC. Residues: CASSLASGTEDYEQYF. The chain joins TRBV11-2 to TRBJ2-7, with 7 bases identical to TRBD1. V shed 1 base and J 3 bases; nucleotides not matched to a gene: 9. This CDR3 is 16 amino acids long. Germline loops: CDR1 SGHAT, CDR2 FQNNGV.

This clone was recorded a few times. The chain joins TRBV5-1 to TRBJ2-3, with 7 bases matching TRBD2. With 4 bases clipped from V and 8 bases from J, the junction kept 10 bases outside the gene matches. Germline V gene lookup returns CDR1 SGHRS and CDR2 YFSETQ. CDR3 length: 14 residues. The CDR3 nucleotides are TGCGCCAGCAGCGTGGAATCTAGCGGAGGTACGCAGTATTTT. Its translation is CASSVESSGGTQYF.

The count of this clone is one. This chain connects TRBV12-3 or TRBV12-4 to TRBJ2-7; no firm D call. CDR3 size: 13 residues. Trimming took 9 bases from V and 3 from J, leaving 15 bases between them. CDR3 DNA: TGTGCCAGTTCGATCACTCACCTCTACGAGCAGTACTTC. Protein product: CASSITHLYEQYF.

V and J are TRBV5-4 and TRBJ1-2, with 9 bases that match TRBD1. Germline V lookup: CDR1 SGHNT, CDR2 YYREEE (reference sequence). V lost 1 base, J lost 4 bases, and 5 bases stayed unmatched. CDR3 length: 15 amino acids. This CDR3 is CASSLFTGGLYGYTF. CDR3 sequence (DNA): TGTGCCAGCAGCTTGTTTACAGGGGGCCTCTATGGCTACACCTTC.

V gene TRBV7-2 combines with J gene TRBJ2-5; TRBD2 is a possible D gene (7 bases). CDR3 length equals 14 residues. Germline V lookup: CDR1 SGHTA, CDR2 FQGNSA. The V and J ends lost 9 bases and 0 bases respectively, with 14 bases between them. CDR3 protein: CASFGGGYQETQYF. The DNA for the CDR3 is TGTGCCAGTTTTGGGGGGGGCTACCAAGAGACCCAGTACTTC.

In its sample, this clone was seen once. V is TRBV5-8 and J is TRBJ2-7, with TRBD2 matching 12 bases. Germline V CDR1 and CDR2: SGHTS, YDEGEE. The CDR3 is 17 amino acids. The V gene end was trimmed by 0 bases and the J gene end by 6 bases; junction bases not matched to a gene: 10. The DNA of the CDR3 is TGTGCCAGCAGCTTGGATATCGCTAGCGGGAGGGAGGGCGAGCAGTACTTC. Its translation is CASSLDIASGREGEQYF. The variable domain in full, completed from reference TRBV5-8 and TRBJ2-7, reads EAGVTQSPTHLIKTRGQQATLRCSPISGHTSVYWYQQALGLGLQFLLWYDEGEERNRGNFPPRFSGRQFPNYSSELNVNALELEDSALYLCASSLDIASGREGEQYFGPGTRLTVT.

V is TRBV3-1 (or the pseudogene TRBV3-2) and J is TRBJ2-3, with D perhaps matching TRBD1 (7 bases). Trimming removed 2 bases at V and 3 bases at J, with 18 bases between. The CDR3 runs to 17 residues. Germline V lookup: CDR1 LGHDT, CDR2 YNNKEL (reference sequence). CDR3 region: CASSQLRGPGGTDTQYF. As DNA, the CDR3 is TGTGCCAGCAGCCAACTGCGGGGACCAGGGGGGACAGATACGCAGTATTTT.

Here the CDR3 reads CASSQGPDSAYEQFF. The CDR3 nucleotides read TGTGCCAGCAGCCAAGGTCCGGACTCAGCCTATGAGCAGTTCTTC. The V call is TRBV3-1 (or the pseudogene TRBV3-2), the J call TRBJ2-1, with D perhaps matching TRBD2 (5 bases). Germline-derived CDR1 and CDR2 are LGHDT and YNNKEL (reference sequence). The V end was cut by 1 base, the J end by 8 bases, with 15 bases between. This CDR3 spans 15 amino acids.

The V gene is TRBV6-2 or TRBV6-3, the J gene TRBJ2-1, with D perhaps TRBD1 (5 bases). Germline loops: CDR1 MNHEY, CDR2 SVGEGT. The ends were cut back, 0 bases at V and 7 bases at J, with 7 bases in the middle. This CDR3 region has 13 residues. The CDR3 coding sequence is TGTGCCAGCAGTTACTCAGGGGTTAATGAGCAGTTCTTC. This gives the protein CASSYSGVNEQFF.

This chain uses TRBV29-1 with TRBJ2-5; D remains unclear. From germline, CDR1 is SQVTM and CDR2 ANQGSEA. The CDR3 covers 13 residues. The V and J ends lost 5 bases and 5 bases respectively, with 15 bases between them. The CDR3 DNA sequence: TGCAGCGTTATGACAACCGCCCGTGAGACCCAGTACTTC. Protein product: CSVMTTARETQYF.

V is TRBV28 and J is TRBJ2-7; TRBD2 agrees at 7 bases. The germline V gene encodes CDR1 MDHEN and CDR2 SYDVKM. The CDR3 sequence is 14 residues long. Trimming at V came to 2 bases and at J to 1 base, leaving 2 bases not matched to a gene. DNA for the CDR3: TGTGCCAGCAGTTTAGACGGGAGGTCCTACGAGCAGTACTTC. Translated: CASSLDGRSYEQYF.

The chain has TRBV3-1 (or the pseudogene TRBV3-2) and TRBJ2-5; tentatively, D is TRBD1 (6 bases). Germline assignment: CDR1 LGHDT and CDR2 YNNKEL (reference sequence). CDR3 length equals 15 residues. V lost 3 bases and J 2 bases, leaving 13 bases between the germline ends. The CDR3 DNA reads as TGTGCCAGCAGCCATCCAGGGGCCCCACAAGAGACCCAGTACTTC. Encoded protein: CASSHPGAPQETQYF.

CDR3 nucleotide sequence: TGTGCCAGCAGCAGCCGGGAGAAAGGAAATCAGCCCCAGCATTTT. Its protein product is CASSSREKGNQPQHF. The gene calls are TRBV5-6 and TRBJ1-5; D is undetermined. V lost 4 bases to trimming and J lost 4 bases, with 15 bases between them. Germline V gene data show CDR1 as SGHDT and CDR2 as YYEEEE. The CDR3 runs to 15 residues.

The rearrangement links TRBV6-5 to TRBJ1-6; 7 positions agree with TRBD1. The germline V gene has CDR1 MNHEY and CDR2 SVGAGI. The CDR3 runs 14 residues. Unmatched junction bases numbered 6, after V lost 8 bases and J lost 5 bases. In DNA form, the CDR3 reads TGTGCCAGCTCTTGGGGACAGAATAATTCACCCCTCCACTTT. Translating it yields CASSWGQNNSPLHF.

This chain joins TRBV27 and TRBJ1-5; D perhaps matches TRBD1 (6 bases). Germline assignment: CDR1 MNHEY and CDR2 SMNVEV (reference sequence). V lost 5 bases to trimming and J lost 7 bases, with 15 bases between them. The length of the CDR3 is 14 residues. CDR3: CASSSTRGGQPQHF. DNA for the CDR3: TGTGCCAGCAGTAGTACCAGGGGCGGCCAGCCCCAGCATTTT.

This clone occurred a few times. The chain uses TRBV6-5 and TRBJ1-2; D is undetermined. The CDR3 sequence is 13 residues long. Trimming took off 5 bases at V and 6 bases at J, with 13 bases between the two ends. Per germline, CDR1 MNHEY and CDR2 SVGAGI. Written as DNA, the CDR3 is TGTGCCAGCAGTCCAGGTTTTCCCGATGGCTACACCTTC. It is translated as CASSPGFPDGYTF.

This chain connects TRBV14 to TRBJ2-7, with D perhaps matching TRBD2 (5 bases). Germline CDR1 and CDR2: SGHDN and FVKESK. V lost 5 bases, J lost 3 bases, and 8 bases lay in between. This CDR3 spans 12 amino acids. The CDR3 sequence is CASSVGNYEQYF. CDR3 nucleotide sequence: TGTGCCAGCAGCGTCGGGAACTACGAGCAGTACTTC.